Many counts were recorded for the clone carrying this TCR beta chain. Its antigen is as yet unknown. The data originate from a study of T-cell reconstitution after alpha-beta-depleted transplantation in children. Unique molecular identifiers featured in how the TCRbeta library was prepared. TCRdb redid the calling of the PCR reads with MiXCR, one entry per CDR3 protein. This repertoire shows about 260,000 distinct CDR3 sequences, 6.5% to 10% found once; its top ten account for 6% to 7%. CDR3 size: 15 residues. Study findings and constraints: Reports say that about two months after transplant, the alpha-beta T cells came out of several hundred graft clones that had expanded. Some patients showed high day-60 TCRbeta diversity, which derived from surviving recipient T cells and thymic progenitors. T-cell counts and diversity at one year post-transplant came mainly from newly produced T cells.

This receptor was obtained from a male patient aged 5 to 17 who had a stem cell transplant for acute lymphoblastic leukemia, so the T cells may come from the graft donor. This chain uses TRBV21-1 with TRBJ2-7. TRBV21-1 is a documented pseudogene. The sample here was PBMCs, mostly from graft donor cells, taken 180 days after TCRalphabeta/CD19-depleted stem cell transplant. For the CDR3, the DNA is TGTGCCAGCAGCAAAGTAACCGGCCTCTCCTACGAGCAGTACTTC. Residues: CASSKVTGLSYEQYF.